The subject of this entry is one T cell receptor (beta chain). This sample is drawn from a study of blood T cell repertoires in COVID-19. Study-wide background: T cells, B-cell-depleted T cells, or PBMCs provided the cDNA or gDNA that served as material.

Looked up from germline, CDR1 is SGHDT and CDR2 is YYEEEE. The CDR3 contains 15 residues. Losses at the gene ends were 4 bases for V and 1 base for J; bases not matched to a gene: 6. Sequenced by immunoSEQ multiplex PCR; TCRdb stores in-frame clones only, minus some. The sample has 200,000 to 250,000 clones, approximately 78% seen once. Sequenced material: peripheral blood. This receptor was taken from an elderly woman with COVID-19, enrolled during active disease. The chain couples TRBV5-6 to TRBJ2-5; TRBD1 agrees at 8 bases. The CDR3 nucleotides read TGTGCCAGCAGCCCCGGGACAGGCGTCCAAGAGACCCAGTACTTC. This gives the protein CASSPGTGVQETQYF.